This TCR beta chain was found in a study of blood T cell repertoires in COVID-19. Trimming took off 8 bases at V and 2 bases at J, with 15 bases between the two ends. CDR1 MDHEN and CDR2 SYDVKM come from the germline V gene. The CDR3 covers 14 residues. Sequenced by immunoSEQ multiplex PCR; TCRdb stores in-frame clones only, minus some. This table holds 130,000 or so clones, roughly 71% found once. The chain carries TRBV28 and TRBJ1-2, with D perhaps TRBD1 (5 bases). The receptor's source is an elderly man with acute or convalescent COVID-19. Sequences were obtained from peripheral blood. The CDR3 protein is CASLTPGWNYGYTF. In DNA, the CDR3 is TGTGCCAGCCTTACCCCAGGGTGGAACTATGGCTACACCTTC.